The 32 T cell receptor beta chains given below trace back to one sample, sequenced in a study of T cell repertoires in cytomegalovirus infection. TCRdb analysed the reads with MiXCR anew, one entry per CDR3 protein. The sample lists about 400,000 distinct CDR3 sequences; roughly 20% were seen once. Input material: PBMCs. The receptors derive from a human donor in good health (CMV status not recorded). Some clones in this sample may be carry-over from other donors' samples.

This chain connects TRBV7-2 to TRBJ2-7, with TRBD2 identical over 7 bases. J gave up 3 bases and V 1 base, and 6 bases lay outside the gene matches. In germline, CDR1 is SGHTA, CDR2 FQGNSA. CDR3 length equals 15 residues. The CDR3 here is CASSLGVGGYYEQYF. The CDR3 nucleotides read TGTGCCAGCAGCTTAGGGGTCGGGGGGTACTACGAGCAGTACTTC.

V gene TRBV7-2 combines with J gene TRBJ2-7, with 10 bases aligning to TRBD2. With V trimmed by 1 base and J by 6 bases, 6 bases remained unmatched. This CDR3 spans 15 amino acids. Germline assignment: CDR1 SGHTA and CDR2 FQGNSA. CDR3 nucleotide sequence: TGTGCCAGCAGCTTAGAGACTAGCGGGCGATCCGAGCAGTACTTC. It is translated as CASSLETSGRSEQYF. Drawing the rest from reference TRBV7-2 and TRBJ2-7, the complete variable domain is GAGVSQSPSNKVTEKGKDVELRCDPISGHTALYWYRQSLGQGLEFLIYFQGNSAPDKSGLPSDRFSAERTGGSVSTLTIQRTQQEDSAVYLCASSLETSGRSEQYFGPGTRLTVT.

The V gene is TRBV28, the J gene TRBJ2-7; D assignment may be TRBD1 or TRBD2 (5 bases each). The CDR3 consists of 14 residues. CDR1 is MDHEN, CDR2 SYDVKM, per germline. With 8 bases removed from V and 3 bases from J, the gap between germline ends came to 17 bases. The DNA for the CDR3 is TGTGCCAGCTCCCCGATAGGGGAGTACTACGAGCAGTACTTC. Its translation: CASSPIGEYYEQYF.

The chain is built from TRBV12-3 or TRBV12-4 and TRBJ2-1; TRBD1 might be the D (5 bases). Trimming left V 5 bases short and J 5 bases short, with 13 bases between. This CDR3 contains 14 residues. The CDR3 region is CASSARTYNNEQFF. CDR3 coding DNA: TGTGCCAGCAGTGCTCGGACATATAACAATGAGCAGTTCTTC.

This rearrangement joins TRBV7-2 to TRBJ1-5; D is ambiguous. The CDR3 extends over 15 amino acids. The germline CDR1 and CDR2 sequences are SGHTA and FQGNSA. V was trimmed by 2 bases and J by 4 bases, leaving 12 bases between them. CDR3 amino acids: CASSLYQEFNQPQHF. The CDR3 bases are TGTGCCAGCAGCTTATATCAGGAATTTAATCAGCCCCAGCATTTT.

The chain combines TRBV4-1 with TRBJ2-1; 8 bases fit TRBD2. From germline, CDR1 is MGHRA and CDR2 YSYEKL. V dropped 1 base and J dropped 7; count of bases not matched to a gene: 6. This CDR3 has 15 amino acids. This CDR3 reads CASSQGAGALNEQFF. CDR3 DNA sequence: TGCGCCAGCAGCCAAGGAGCGGGAGCGCTGAATGAGCAGTTCTTC.

Many counts were recorded for this clonotype. V usage is TRBV7-6 and J usage is TRBJ1-3; no reliable D call. Trimming cost V 1 base and J 2 bases, with 9 bases left between them. Per the germline V gene, CDR1 is SGHVS and CDR2 is FNYEAQ. The CDR3 loop spans 15 amino acids. The CDR3 spells CASSLGAGAGNTIYF. For the CDR3, the DNA is TGTGCCAGCAGCTTAGGCGCTGGGGCTGGAAACACCATATATTTT.

A few counts support this clonotype. This chain joins TRBV3-1 and TRBJ2-7; the match to TRBD2 covers 11 bases. Germline assignment: CDR1 LGHDT and CDR2 YNNKEL (reference sequence). This CDR3 has 18 residues. Trimming removed 0 bases from V and 2 bases from J; junction bases left unmatched: 9. The CDR3 region is CASSQDPSGGSGTYEQYF. The CDR3 DNA is TGTGCCAGCAGCCAAGACCCTAGCGGGGGGTCGGGGACCTACGAGCAGTACTTC.

V is TRBV20-1 and J is TRBJ1-2; possible D gene TRBD1, 6 bases. The V end was cut by 0 bases, the J end by 8 bases, with 13 bases between. The CDR3 is 13 amino acids. The germline gives CDR1 DFQATT, CDR2 SNEGSKA (reference sequence). The CDR3 coding sequence is TGCAGTGCTAGAGACAGACAGGAGGGAGGCTACACCTTC. This sequence encodes CSARDRQEGGYTF.

The chain combines TRBV7-9 with TRBJ2-1; D unclear. Germline V gene data show CDR1 as SEHNR and CDR2 as FQNEAQ (reference sequence). The CDR3 has 12 amino acids. V was trimmed by 3 bases and J by 5 bases, leaving 5 bases between them. In nucleotides, the CDR3 is TGTGCCAGCAGCTTCTCTAACAATGAGCAGTTCTTC. Its protein product is CASSFSNNEQFF.

This clonotype has a handful of counts. The chain has TRBV20-1 and TRBJ2-7; no firm D call. The V gene's germline CDR1 is DFQATT and CDR2 SNEGSKA (reference sequence). The CDR3 sequence is 15 residues long. V dropped 0 bases and J dropped 7 bases, with 19 bases sitting between them. CDR3 protein: CSARDLPTLGFEQYF. The CDR3 nucleotides read TGCAGTGCTAGAGATCTCCCTACCCTGGGCTTTGAGCAGTACTTC.

V gene TRBV6-6 combines with J gene TRBJ2-7, with 9 bases matching TRBD1. The CDR3 loop spans 15 amino acids. Germline V gene sequence: CDR1 MNHNY, CDR2 SVGAGI (reference sequence). V dropped 0 bases and J dropped 3; count of bases not matched to a gene: 3. The CDR3 region is CASSYSTGGRYEQYF. For the CDR3, the DNA is TGTGCCAGCAGTTACTCTACAGGGGGCCGCTACGAGCAGTACTTC.

This clonotype was recorded at least ten times. The chain has TRBV7-8 and TRBJ1-1, with unresolved D. V dropped 4 bases and J dropped 8 bases, with 11 bases sitting between them. Per the germline V gene, CDR1 is SGHVS and CDR2 is FQNEAQ. The CDR3 has 12 residues. CDR3 residues: CASSWSYGEAFF. The CDR3 coding sequence is TGTGCCAGCAGCTGGTCTTACGGGGAAGCTTTCTTT.

This clonotype came up a few times. The V gene is TRBV7-9, the J gene TRBJ1-3; D not certain. Germline CDR1 SEHNR, CDR2 FQNEAQ (reference sequence). V gave up 4 bases and J gave up 2 bases, with 9 bases separating them. The CDR3 consists of 14 residues. CDR3 bases: TGTGCCAGCAGCTCTCGTTTTGCTGGAAACACCATATATTTT. It encodes CASSSRFAGNTIYF.

This clonotype has a count of ten or more. CDR3 in amino acids: CASSIWGPNYGYTF. The CDR3 region has the DNA TGTGCCAGTAGTATTTGGGGTCCTAACTATGGCTACACCTTC. The V and J genes are TRBV19 and TRBJ1-2; D ambiguous. Germline CDR1 reads LNHDA; CDR2 reads SQIVND (reference sequence). V was clipped by 3 bases and J by 0 bases, with 8 bases between them. This CDR3 region has 14 residues. Together with reference TRBV19 and TRBJ1-2, the CDR3 gives the full variable domain: DGGITQSPKYLFRKEGQNVTLSCEQNLNHDAMYWYRQDPGQGLRLIYYSQIVNDFQKGDIAEGYSVSREKKESFPLTVTSAQKNPTAFYLCASSIWGPNYGYTFGSGTRLTVV.

There are many counts of this clonotype. The chain uses TRBV7-2 and TRBJ1-6; 9 bases line up with TRBD1. The germline CDR1 and CDR2 sequences are SGHTA and FQGNSA. Trimming took 5 bases from V and 9 from J; bases not matched to a gene: 11. The CDR3 has 16 amino acids. Here the CDR3 reads CASSMGQGWGGSPLHF. In nucleotides, the CDR3 is TGTGCCAGCAGCATGGGACAGGGATGGGGTGGTTCACCCCTCCACTTT.

This clonotype was seen only a few times. This chain joins TRBV20-1 and TRBJ1-1; D gene unclear. The CDR3 has 13 residues. The germline V gene has CDR1 DFQATT and CDR2 SNEGSKA (reference sequence). V was trimmed by 3 bases and J by 0 bases, leaving 8 bases between them. The CDR3 spells CSAREGMNTEAFF. The CDR3, as DNA: TGCAGTGCTAGGGAGGGTATGAACACTGAAGCTTTCTTT.

This clonotype was seen repeatedly, ten times or more. The rearrangement uses TRBV15 and TRBJ2-7; D tentatively reads TRBD1 or TRBD2 (7 bases each). CDR1 LNHNV and CDR2 YYDKDF come from the germline V gene (reference sequence). This CDR3 comprises 16 residues. The V and J ends lost 5 bases and 2 bases respectively, with 19 bases between them. The CDR3 bases are TGTGCCACCAGCCCCCACCCCAGGGGGGGCCCCTACGAGCAGTACTTC. It codes for CATSPHPRGGPYEQYF.

CDR3: CASSQSRIAGTQHF. CDR3 nucleotides: TGCGCCAGCAGCCAGAGCAGGATAGCAGGAACCCAGCATTTT. The J gene is TRBJ1-5, the V gene TRBV4-3, with D unclear. The V end was cut by 3 bases, the J end by 11 bases, with 17 bases between. This CDR3 comprises 14 residues. Germline CDR1 is LGHNA and CDR2 is YSLEER.

The chain joins TRBV19 to TRBJ2-6; 14 nucleotides align to TRBD2. This CDR3 is built from 20 residues. Germline-derived CDR1 and CDR2 are LNHDA and SQIVND (reference sequence). Unmatched junction bases numbered 7, after V lost 3 bases and J lost 0 bases. The CDR3 loop is CASSMEGLAGVPSGANVLTF. The CDR3 nucleotides are TGTGCCAGTAGTATGGAGGGACTAGCGGGAGTCCCCTCTGGGGCCAACGTCCTGACTTTC.

V usage is TRBV11-2 and J usage is TRBJ2-3; D is tentatively TRBD1 or TRBD2 (5 bases each). Trimming shortened V by 4 bases and J by 0 bases, and 11 bases separated the two germline ends. The germline V gene encodes CDR1 SGHAT and CDR2 FQNNGV. There are 15 residues in the CDR3. As DNA, the CDR3 is TGTGCCAGCAGCTCTCCGGGACGGAGCACAGATACGCAGTATTTT. As protein: CASSSPGRSTDTQYF.

This clonotype was counted between two and nine times. The gene calls are TRBV4-2 and TRBJ2-3; the match to TRBD1 covers 7 bases. V trimming: 1 base; J trimming: 1 base; junction bases outside the gene matches: 11. The CDR3 runs 18 residues. Germline CDR1 and CDR2: LGHNA and YNFKEQ. The CDR3 nucleotides are TGTGCCAGCAGCCAAGCAGCACAGTGGGACAGTCGCACAGATACGCAGTATTTT. Protein product: CASSQAAQWDSRTDTQYF.

At least ten counts were recorded for this clonotype. V is TRBV7-6 and J is TRBJ2-3; D is possibly TRBD1 or TRBD2 (5 bases each). Germline lookup yields CDR1 SGHVS and CDR2 FNYEAQ. Trimming removed 4 bases at V and 2 bases at J, with 7 bases between. The CDR3 consists of 13 residues. This CDR3 reads CASSWGNTDTQYF. CDR3 coding DNA: TGTGCCAGCAGCTGGGGGAACACAGATACGCAGTATTTT. Looking up the rest from reference TRBV7-6 and TRBJ2-3 gives the full variable domain: GAGVSQSPRYKVTKRGQDVALRCDPISGHVSLYWYRQALGQGPEFLTYFNYEAQQDKSGLPNDRFSAERPEGSISTLTIQRTEQRDSAMYRCASSWGNTDTQYFGPGTRLTVL.

This clonotype has a count of ten or more. This rearrangement joins TRBV7-2 to TRBJ2-3; 10 nucleotides line up with TRBD2. The CDR3 runs to 15 residues. Germline V gene lookup returns CDR1 SGHTA and CDR2 FQGNSA. The junction had 6 bases not matched to a gene; V was cut back by 3 bases and J by 6 bases. This CDR3 reads CASSFQRGGPDTQYF. CDR3 in DNA: TGTGCCAGCAGCTTTCAGCGGGGGGGCCCCGATACGCAGTATTTT.

Ten or more counts support this clonotype. The chain is built from TRBV7-2 and TRBJ2-3, with a possible D match to TRBD2 (5 bases). This CDR3 contains 13 residues. V was clipped by 5 bases and J by 0 bases, with 6 bases between them. Germline V gives CDR1 SGHTA, CDR2 FQGNSA. The chain's CDR3 is CASSRGSTDTQYF. CDR3 bases: TGTGCCAGCAGCCGGGGAAGCACAGATACGCAGTATTTT.

J is TRBJ1-4 and V is TRBV23-1, with D unresolved. TRBV23-1 has ORF status, its function being uncertain. Trimming left V 11 bases short and J 5 bases short, with 18 bases between. The CDR3 is made up of 14 amino acids. The CDR3 bases are TGCGCCCGACTGGGAGAATCATTAAATGAAAAACTGTTTTTT. It yields the protein CARLGESLNEKLFF.

The chain employs TRBV2 and TRBJ1-5; D is unresolved. Germline CDR1 SNHLY, CDR2 FYNNEI. The CDR3 totals 17 residues. Trimming removed 5 bases from V and 3 bases from J, with 20 bases in between. The CDR3 loop reads CASSPRHGVIPNQPQHF. The DNA for the CDR3 is TGTGCCAGCAGTCCTAGACACGGCGTTATACCCAATCAGCCCCAGCATTTT.

A note on this clonotype: Since a much larger clone is just one base distant, this may be a read error. The chain combines TRBV28 with TRBJ1-5; D not resolved. The CDR3 has 14 residues. CDR1 is MDHEN, CDR2 SYDVKM, per germline. The CDR3 sequence: CASRFIVSNQPQHF. The CDR3, as DNA: TGTGCCAGCCGTTTCATAGTTAGCAATCAGCCCCAGCATTTT.

This clonotype appeared a single time. The chain links TRBV12-3 or TRBV12-4 to TRBJ2-1; no definite D call. V shed 7 bases and J shed 2 bases, with 9 bases lying between them. The CDR3 length is 13 residues. The CDR3 spells CASTDKAYNEQFF. The CDR3 nucleotides are TGTGCCAGCACAGACAAGGCCTACAATGAGCAGTTCTTC.

This clonotype was seen many times. This chain uses TRBV7-2 with TRBJ2-7; D is unresolved. Germline CDR1 and CDR2: SGHTA and FQGNSA. With 4 bases removed from V and 6 bases from J, the gap between germline ends came to 19 bases. The CDR3 totals 15 residues. CDR3 region: CASSSTRALRSEQYF. CDR3 nucleotides: TGTGCCAGCAGCTCTACCCGGGCCCTCCGGAGCGAGCAGTACTTC.

This clonotype has more than one count but fewer than ten. The J gene is TRBJ1-5, the V gene TRBV12-3 or TRBV12-4, with D unresolved. The CDR3 length is 15 residues. V was cut by 0 bases and J by 3 bases, with 9 bases left in between. CDR3: CASSLAETNNQPQHF. For the CDR3, the DNA is TGTGCCAGCAGTTTAGCGGAGACAAACAATCAGCCCCAGCATTTT.

This clonotype showed up many times. V gene TRBV6-1 combines with J gene TRBJ1-2; a weak D match, TRBD1 (6 bases). The CDR3 loop spans 15 amino acids. Germline CDR1 MNHNS, CDR2 SASEGT. V was clipped by 2 bases and J by 5 bases, with 15 bases between them. DNA of the CDR3: TGTGCCAGCAGTGAAAGGGCAGGGAGGGGGTATGGCTACACCTTC. It specifies CASSERAGRGYGYTF.